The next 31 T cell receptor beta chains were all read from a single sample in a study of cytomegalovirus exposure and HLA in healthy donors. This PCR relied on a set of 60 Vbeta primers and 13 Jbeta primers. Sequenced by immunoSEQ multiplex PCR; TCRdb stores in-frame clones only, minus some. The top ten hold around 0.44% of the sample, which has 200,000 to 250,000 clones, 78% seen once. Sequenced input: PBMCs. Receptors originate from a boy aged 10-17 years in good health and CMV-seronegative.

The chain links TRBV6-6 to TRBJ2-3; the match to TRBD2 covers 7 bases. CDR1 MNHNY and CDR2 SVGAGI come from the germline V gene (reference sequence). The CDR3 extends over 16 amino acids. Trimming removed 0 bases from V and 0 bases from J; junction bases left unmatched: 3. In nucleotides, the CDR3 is TGTGCCAGCAGTTACTCGGGTAGCGGGAGCACAGATACGCAGTATTTT. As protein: CASSYSGSGSTDTQYF.

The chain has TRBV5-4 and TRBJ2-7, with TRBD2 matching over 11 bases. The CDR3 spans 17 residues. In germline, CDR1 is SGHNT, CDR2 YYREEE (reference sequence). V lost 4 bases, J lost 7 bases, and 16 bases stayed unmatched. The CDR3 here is CASSPGGRLAGSWEQYF. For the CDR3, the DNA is TGTGCCAGCAGCCCGGGGGGTAGACTAGCGGGGTCTTGGGAGCAGTACTTC.

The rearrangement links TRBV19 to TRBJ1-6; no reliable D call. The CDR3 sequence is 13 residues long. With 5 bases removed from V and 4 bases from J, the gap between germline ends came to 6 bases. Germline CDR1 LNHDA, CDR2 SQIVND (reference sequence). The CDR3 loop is CASSSLYNSPLHF. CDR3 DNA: TGTGCCAGTAGTTCCCTATATAATTCACCCCTCCACTTT.

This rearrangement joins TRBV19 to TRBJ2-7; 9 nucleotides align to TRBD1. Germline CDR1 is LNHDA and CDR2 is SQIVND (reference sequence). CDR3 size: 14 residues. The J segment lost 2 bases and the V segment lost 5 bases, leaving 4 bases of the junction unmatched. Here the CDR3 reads CASSGGQGPYEQYF. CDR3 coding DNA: TGTGCCAGTAGTGGGGGACAGGGACCCTACGAGCAGTACTTC.

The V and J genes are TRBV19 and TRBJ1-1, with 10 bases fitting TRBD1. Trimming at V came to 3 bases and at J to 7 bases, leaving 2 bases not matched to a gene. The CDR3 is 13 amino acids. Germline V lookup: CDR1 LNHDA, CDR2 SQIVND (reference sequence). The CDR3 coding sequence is TGTGCCAGTAGTATGGGGACAGGGGTTGAAGCTTTCTTT. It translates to CASSMGTGVEAFF.

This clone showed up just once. The CDR3, as DNA: TGTGCCAGCAGCCATTCGACTAGCGGAAGCGTAGAGACCCAGTACTTC. This encodes CASSHSTSGSVETQYF. The chain uses TRBV4-2 and TRBJ2-5; 9 bases map to TRBD2. The V and J ends lost 3 bases and 4 bases, in that order; junction bases with no gene match: 9. Germline CDR1 is LGHNA and CDR2 is YNFKEQ. This CDR3 spans 16 amino acids.

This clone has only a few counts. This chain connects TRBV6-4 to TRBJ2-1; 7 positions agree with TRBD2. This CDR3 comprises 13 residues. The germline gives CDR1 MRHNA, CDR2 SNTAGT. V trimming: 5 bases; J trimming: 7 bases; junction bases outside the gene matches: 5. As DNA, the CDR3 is TGTGCCAGCAGTCGGGGAGGGCTGAATGAGCAGTTCTTC. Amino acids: CASSRGGLNEQFF.

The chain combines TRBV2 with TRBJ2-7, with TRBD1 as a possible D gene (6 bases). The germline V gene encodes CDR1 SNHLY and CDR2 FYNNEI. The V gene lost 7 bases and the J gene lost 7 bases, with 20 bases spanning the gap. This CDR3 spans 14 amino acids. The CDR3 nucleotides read TGTGCCAGCAACGATCTCCAGGGGTCTGGGGAGCAGTACTTC. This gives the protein CASNDLQGSGEQYF.

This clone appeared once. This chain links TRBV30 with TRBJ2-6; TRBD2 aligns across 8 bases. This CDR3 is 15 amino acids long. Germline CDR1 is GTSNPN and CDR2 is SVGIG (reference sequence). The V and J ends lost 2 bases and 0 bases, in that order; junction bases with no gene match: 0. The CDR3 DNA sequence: TGTGCCTGGAGTCGGGGGGGCTCTGGGGCCAACGTCCTGACTTTC. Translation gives CAWSRGGSGANVLTF.

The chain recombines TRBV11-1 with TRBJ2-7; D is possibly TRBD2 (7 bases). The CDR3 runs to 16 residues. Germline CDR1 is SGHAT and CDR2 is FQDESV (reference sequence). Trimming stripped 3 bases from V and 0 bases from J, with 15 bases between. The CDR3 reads CASSFRGGGPSYEQYF. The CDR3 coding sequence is TGTGCCAGCAGCTTTAGGGGCGGGGGCCCCTCCTACGAGCAGTACTTC.

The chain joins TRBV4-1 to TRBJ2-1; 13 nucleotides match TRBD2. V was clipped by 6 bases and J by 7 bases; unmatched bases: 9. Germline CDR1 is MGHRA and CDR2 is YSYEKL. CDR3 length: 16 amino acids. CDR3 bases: TGCGCCAGCAGACCTACTAGCGGGGGGGCGTGGAATGAGCAGTTCTTC. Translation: CASRPTSGGAWNEQFF.

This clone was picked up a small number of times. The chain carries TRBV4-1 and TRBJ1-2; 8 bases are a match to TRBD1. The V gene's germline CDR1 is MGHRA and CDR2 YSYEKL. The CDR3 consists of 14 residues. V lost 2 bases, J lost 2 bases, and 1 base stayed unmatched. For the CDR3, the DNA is TGCGCCAGCAGCCAAAGGACAGGGAACTATGGCTACACCTTC. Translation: CASSQRTGNYGYTF.

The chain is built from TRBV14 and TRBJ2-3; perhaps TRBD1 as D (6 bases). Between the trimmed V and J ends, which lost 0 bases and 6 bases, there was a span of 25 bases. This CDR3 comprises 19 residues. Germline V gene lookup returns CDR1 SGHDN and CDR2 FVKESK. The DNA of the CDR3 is TGTGCCAGCAGCCAAGATAGTGCTCCATACACAGGGTGGAGCGATACGCAGTATTTT. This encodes CASSQDSAPYTGWSDTQYF.

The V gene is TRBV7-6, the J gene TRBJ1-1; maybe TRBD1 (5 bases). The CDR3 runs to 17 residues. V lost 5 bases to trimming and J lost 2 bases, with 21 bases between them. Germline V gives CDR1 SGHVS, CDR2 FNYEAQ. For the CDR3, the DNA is TGTGCCAGCAGCCCCTGGGGGGGTCAAGACAGTAACACTGAAGCTTTCTTT. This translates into CASSPWGGQDSNTEAFF.

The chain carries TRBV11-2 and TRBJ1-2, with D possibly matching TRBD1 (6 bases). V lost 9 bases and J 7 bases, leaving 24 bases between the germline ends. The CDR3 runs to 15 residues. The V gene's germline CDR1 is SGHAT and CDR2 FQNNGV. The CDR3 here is CASSRPGGVRTGYTF. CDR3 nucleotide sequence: TGTGCCAGTAGCCGCCCGGGGGGCGTTCGGACTGGCTACACCTTC.

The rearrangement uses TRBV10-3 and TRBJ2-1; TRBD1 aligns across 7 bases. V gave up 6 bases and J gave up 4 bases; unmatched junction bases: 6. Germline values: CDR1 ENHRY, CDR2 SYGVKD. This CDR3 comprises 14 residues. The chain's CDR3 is CAIREGDSYNEQFF. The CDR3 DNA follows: TGTGCCATCAGAGAGGGGGACAGTTACAATGAGCAGTTCTTC.

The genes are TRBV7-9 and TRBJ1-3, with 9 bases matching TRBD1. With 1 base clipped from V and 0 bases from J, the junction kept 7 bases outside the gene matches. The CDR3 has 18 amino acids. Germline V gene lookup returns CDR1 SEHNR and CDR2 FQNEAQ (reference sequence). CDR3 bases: TGTGCCAGCAGCTTAGATATGGTACAGGGGGCCTCTGGAAACACCATATATTTT. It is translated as CASSLDMVQGASGNTIYF.

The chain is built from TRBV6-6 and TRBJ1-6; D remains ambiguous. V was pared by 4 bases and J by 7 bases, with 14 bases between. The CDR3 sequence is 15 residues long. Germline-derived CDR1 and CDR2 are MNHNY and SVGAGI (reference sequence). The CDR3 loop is CASSSGSPSNSPLHF. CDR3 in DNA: TGTGCCAGCAGTTCCGGGAGCCCATCGAATTCACCCCTCCACTTT.

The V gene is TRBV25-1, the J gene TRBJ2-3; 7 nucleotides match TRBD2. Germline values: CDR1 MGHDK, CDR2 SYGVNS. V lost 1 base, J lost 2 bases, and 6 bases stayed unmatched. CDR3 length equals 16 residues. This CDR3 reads CASSEFASGYTDTQYF. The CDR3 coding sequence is TGTGCCAGCAGTGAATTCGCTAGCGGATACACAGATACGCAGTATTTT.

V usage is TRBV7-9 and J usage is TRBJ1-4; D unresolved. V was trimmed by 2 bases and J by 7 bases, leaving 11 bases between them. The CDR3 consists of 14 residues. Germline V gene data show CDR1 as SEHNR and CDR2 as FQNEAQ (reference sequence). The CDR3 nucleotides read TGTGCCAGCAGCTTATACCTAAATGGTGAAAAACTGTTTTTT. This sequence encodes CASSLYLNGEKLFF.

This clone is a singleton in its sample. The CDR3 region has the DNA TGTGCCAGCAGCTTCTCCGACAGGGCTTTCACAGATACGCAGTATTTT. Translated, it gives CASSFSDRAFTDTQYF. The J gene is TRBJ2-3, the V gene TRBV11-1; the match to TRBD1 covers 7 bases. The CDR3 totals 16 residues. The V gene end was trimmed by 3 bases and the J gene end by 2 bases; junction bases not matched to a gene: 8. Germline loops: CDR1 SGHAT, CDR2 FQDESV (reference sequence).

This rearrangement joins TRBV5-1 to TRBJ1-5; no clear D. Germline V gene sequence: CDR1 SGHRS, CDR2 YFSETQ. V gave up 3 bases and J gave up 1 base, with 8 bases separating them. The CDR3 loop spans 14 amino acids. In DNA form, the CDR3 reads TGCGCCAGCAGCTCATCGGGGAGCAATCAGCCCCAGCATTTT. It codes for CASSSSGSNQPQHF.

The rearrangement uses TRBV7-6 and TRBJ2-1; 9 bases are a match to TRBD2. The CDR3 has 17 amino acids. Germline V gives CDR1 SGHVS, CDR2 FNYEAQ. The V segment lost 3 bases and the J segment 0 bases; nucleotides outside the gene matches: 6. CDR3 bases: TGTGCCAGCAGCTTTTCTAGCGGGATGAGCTCCTACAATGAGCAGTTCTTC. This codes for CASSFSSGMSSYNEQFF.

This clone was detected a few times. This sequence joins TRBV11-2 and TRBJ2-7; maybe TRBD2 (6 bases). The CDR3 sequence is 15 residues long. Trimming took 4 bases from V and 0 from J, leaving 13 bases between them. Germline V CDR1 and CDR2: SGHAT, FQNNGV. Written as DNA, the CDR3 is TGTGCCAGCAGCTCCTTGGGACTGGGCTCCTACGAGCAGTACTTC. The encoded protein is CASSSLGLGSYEQYF.

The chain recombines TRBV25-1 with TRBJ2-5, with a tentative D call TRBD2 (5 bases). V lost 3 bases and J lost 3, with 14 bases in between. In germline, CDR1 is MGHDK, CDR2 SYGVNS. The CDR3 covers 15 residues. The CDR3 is CASSDPHTGKETQYF. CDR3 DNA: TGTGCCAGCAGTGACCCCCACACGGGGAAAGAGACCCAGTACTTC.

The CDR3 nucleotides are TGTGCCAGCAGTCGAGGGACAGGGCTCCCCTCCTATGGCTACACCTTC. Protein product: CASSRGTGLPSYGYTF. The chain joins TRBV7-8 to TRBJ1-2; 9 bases are shared with TRBD1. V shed 6 bases, J shed 4 bases, and the junction held 12 bases outside the gene matches. The V gene's germline CDR1 is SGHVS and CDR2 FQNEAQ. The CDR3 covers 16 residues.

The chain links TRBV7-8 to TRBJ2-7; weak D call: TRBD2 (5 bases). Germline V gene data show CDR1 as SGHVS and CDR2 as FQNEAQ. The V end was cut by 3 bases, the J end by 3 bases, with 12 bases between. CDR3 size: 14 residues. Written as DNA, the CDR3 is TGTGCCAGCAGCTTTGGGAGCGGCGGCTACGAGCAGTACTTC. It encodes CASSFGSGGYEQYF.

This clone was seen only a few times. The CDR3 protein is CASRPGQETDTQYF. For the CDR3, the DNA is TGCGCCAGCAGGCCGGGACAGGAGACAGATACGCAGTATTTT. The J gene is TRBJ2-3, the V gene TRBV5-1; the match to TRBD1 covers 8 bases. Germline V lookup: CDR1 SGHRS, CDR2 YFSETQ. This CDR3 spans 14 amino acids. V trimming: 5 bases; J trimming: 3 bases; junction bases outside the gene matches: 5.

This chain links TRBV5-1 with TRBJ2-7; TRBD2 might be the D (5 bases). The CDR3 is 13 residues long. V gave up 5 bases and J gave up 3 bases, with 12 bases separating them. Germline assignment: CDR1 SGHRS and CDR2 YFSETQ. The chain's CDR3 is CASSGRDGYEQYF. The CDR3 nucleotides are TGCGCCAGCAGTGGGAGAGATGGCTACGAGCAGTACTTC.

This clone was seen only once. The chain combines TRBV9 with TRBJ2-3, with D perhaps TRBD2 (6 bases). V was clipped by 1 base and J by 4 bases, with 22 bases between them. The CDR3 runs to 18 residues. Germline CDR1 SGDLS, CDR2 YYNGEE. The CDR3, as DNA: TGTGCCAGCAGCGTACTTGGCGCGGGACCCGGCGGGTCAGATACGCAGTATTTT. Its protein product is CASSVLGAGPGGSDTQYF.

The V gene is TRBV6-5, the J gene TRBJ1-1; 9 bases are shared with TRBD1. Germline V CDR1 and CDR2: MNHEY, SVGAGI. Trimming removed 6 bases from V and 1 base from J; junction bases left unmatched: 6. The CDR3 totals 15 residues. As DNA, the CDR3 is TGTGCCAGCAGACCCATACAGGGGGCGAACACTGAAGCTTTCTTT. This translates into CASRPIQGANTEAFF.